This TCR beta chain was captured by sequencing in a study of cytomegalovirus exposure and HLA in healthy donors. Study results and caveats: A later analysis showed that HLA-associated TCR beta chains had undergone more clonal expansion than equally common others. The investigators catalogued 150 to 200 TCR beta chains as cytomegalovirus-associated. Analysis was carried out at a later point, and it linked a missense DCLRE1C variant to TCR beta V- and J-gene trimming.

In the PCR, 60 Vbeta and 13 Jbeta primers were used. Data came from immunoSEQ multiplex PCR; TCRdb stores just in-frame clones and leaves some out. The sample gives around 190,000 clones, under 9.5% of which show up once; 1% to 1.5% is in the top ten. This clone turned up a few times. Its target is unknown. The CDR3 length is 15 residues. The junction had 12 bases not matched to a gene; V was cut back by 6 bases and J by 7 bases. Germline CDR1 and CDR2: SNHLY and FYNNEI. The TCR was taken from a woman between 25 and 40 years old in good health and CMV-seropositive. Sequenced material: PBMCs. V is TRBV2 and J is TRBJ2-1; 7 bases map to TRBD1. Here the CDR3 reads CASSGSRDRINEQFF. CDR3 coding DNA: TGTGCCAGCAGCGGTTCCCGGGACAGAATAAATGAGCAGTTCTTC.